A single sample is the source of the 25 T cell receptor beta chains below, sequenced in a study of control samples from healthy donors and cancer patients (dated by TCRdb to 2020 to 2022). Library prep was done by the immunoSEQ multiplex PCR assay. What TCRdb holds here is the immuneACCESS table cut down to in-frame rearrangements. Part of the clones is not present; checked against another copy, under half of the missing clones reflect an unresolved V gene, and the others are unexplained. The sample table contains under 150,000 clones; only one count was recorded for roughly 93% of them. More than 2% of the sample rests with the top ten. Sequenced input: blood. All receptors derive from a man aged 30-40 years in good health.

V and J are TRBV27 and TRBJ2-5; possible D gene TRBD1, 5 bases. This CDR3 spans 13 amino acids. Germline CDR1 MNHEY, CDR2 SMNVEV (reference sequence). Between the trimmed V and J ends, which lost 3 bases and 5 bases, there was a span of 10 bases. CDR3 amino acids: CASSLSYRETQYF. The CDR3 bases are TGTGCCAGCAGTTTGTCTTACAGGGAGACCCAGTACTTC.

CDR3 protein: CASSPHPAREGKYF. CDR3 DNA: TGTGCCAGCAGCCCACATCCTGCCCGAGAGGGGAAGTACTTC. The genes are TRBV7-8 and TRBJ2-5, with D possibly being TRBD1 or TRBD2 (5 bases each). Germline lookup yields CDR1 SGHVS and CDR2 FQNEAQ. Trimming removed 5 bases from V and 12 bases from J, with 22 bases in between. The CDR3 loop spans 14 amino acids.

The J gene is TRBJ1-6, the V gene TRBV6-5, with a weak D call TRBD1 (6 bases). V shed 5 bases and J shed 10 bases, with 15 bases lying between them. The CDR3 runs 14 residues. Germline assignment: CDR1 MNHEY and CDR2 SVGAGI. The CDR3 nucleotides are TGTGCCAGCAGTCGGGACATGTGGCGATCACCCCTCCACTTT. This sequence encodes CASSRDMWRSPLHF.

The chain links TRBV28 to TRBJ1-6; D gene unclear. Germline assignment: CDR1 MDHEN and CDR2 SYDVKM. V gave up 3 bases and J gave up 5 bases, with 11 bases separating them. This CDR3 region has 15 residues. DNA of the CDR3: TGTGCCAGCAGTTTTATCTTGGCAGATAATTCACCCCTCCACTTT. It is translated as CASSFILADNSPLHF.

The chain carries TRBV9 and TRBJ2-1; 9 bases are shared with TRBD2. The CDR3 contains 16 residues. Losses at the gene ends were 3 bases for V and 6 bases for J; bases not matched to a gene: 10. The germline V gene has CDR1 SGDLS and CDR2 YYNGEE. The CDR3 DNA reads as TGTGCCAGCAGCGCCATGCGGGGGGGAGGTCGCAATGAGCAGTTCTTC. This translates into CASSAMRGGGRNEQFF.

The chain has TRBV6-4 and TRBJ2-1, with 7 positions matching TRBD1. After removal of 0 bases from V and 4 bases from J, the junction contained 6 bases not matched to a gene. Germline V gene sequence: CDR1 MRHNA, CDR2 SNTAGT. There are 16 residues in the CDR3. The CDR3 region has the DNA TGTGCCAGCAGTGACTCGGGGGACAGCCTATACAATGAGCAGTTCTTC. This gives the protein CASSDSGDSLYNEQFF.

The DNA for the CDR3 is TGCAGTGCTAGGGACGTAGACATTCAGTACTTC. It encodes CSARDVDIQYF. The chain combines TRBV20-1 with TRBJ2-4; D not resolved. The V gene lost 3 bases and the J gene lost 8 bases, with 8 bases spanning the gap. Germline CDR1 and CDR2: DFQATT and SNEGSKA (reference sequence). The CDR3 is 11 amino acids.

The chain links TRBV28 to TRBJ1-2; unclear D gene. The CDR3 contains 13 residues. Germline assignment: CDR1 MDHEN and CDR2 SYDVKM. V lost 11 bases to trimming and J lost 4 bases, with 17 bases between them. The CDR3 bases are TGTGCCTCAGGTGGCAGGCCCGCCTATGGCTACACCTTC. This sequence encodes CASGGRPAYGYTF.

The gene calls are TRBV28 and TRBJ1-5; D not resolved. The CDR3 runs to 13 residues. Germline CDR1 and CDR2: MDHEN and SYDVKM. V lost 1 base, J lost 7 bases, and 8 bases lay in between. The CDR3 sequence is CASSLSLLQPQHF. CDR3 bases: TGTGCCAGCAGTTTATCGCTCCTACAGCCCCAGCATTTT.

This chain uses TRBV2 with TRBJ1-4; tentative D call: TRBD1 (5 bases). The CDR3 totals 12 residues. Looked up from germline, CDR1 is SNHLY and CDR2 is FYNNEI. The V end lost 8 bases, the J end lost 5 bases, and 9 bases lay between the germline ends. The CDR3 DNA is TGTGCCAGCGACCGGGACAATGAAAAACTGTTTTTT. Its translation: CASDRDNEKLFF.

The chain carries TRBV7-6 and TRBJ1-1; 8 nucleotides match TRBD1. J gave up 3 bases and V 5 bases, and 5 bases lay outside the gene matches. Germline-derived CDR1 and CDR2 are SGHVS and FNYEAQ. This CDR3 region has 14 residues. The CDR3 bases are TGTGCCAGCAGCACCCGACAGGGGTACACTGAAGCTTTCTTT. Amino acids: CASSTRQGYTEAFF. Based on the CDR3 plus reference TRBV7-6 and TRBJ1-1, the full variable domain is GAGVSQSPRYKVTKRGQDVALRCDPISGHVSLYWYRQALGQGPEFLTYFNYEAQQDKSGLPNDRFSAERPEGSISTLTIQRTEQRDSAMYRCASSTRQGYTEAFFGQGTRLTVV.

The chain recombines TRBV11-2 with TRBJ2-1, with D maybe TRBD2 (6 bases). CDR1 and CDR2 (germline): SGHAT, FQNNGV. CDR3 size: 16 residues. The V end lost 1 base, the J end lost 4 bases, and 14 bases lay between the germline ends. CDR3 nucleotides: TGTGCCAGCAGCTTAGGGGGGGAGCCAGCGTACAATGAGCAGTTCTTC. It yields the protein CASSLGGEPAYNEQFF.

J is TRBJ1-5 and V is TRBV5-8, with unresolved D. Germline CDR1 reads SGHTS; CDR2 reads YDEGEE. CDR3 length equals 14 residues. V was cut by 7 bases and J by 3 bases, with 14 bases left in between. CDR3 in DNA: TGTGCCAGCGGTCATCCGGGCCCCAATCAGCCCCAGCATTTT. This translates into CASGHPGPNQPQHF. The full variable domain, rest sourced from reference TRBV5-8 and TRBJ1-5, is EAGVTQSPTHLIKTRGQQATLRCSPISGHTSVYWYQQALGLGLQFLLWYDEGEERNRGNFPPRFSGRQFPNYSSELNVNALELEDSALYLCASGHPGPNQPQHFGDGTRLSIL.

This chain links TRBV15 with TRBJ2-5; unclear D gene. From germline, CDR1 is LNHNV and CDR2 YYDKDF (reference sequence). This CDR3 has 14 residues. V lost 1 base to trimming and J lost 3 bases, with 9 bases between them. The CDR3, as DNA: TGTGCCACCAGCAGAGGGCCAGGAAAAGAGACCCAGTACTTC. Translation: CATSRGPGKETQYF.

The V and J genes are TRBV5-6 and TRBJ2-1; 8 positions agree with TRBD2. The germline V gene has CDR1 SGHDT and CDR2 YYEEEE. The CDR3 runs to 15 residues. The J segment lost 4 bases and the V segment lost 3 bases, leaving 6 bases of the junction unmatched. CDR3 nucleotides: TGTGCCAGCAGCTCGCCGACTAGCGCTTACAATGAGCAGTTCTTC. It encodes CASSSPTSAYNEQFF.

The gene calls are TRBV7-3 and TRBJ2-1; 7 bases agree with TRBD2. Trimming at V came to 4 bases and at J to 6 bases, leaving 0 bases not matched to a gene. The CDR3 consists of 12 residues. Germline V gives CDR1 SGHTA, CDR2 FQGTGA. The chain's CDR3 is CASSSGGNEQFF. The CDR3 DNA follows: TGTGCCAGCAGCTCGGGGGGCAATGAGCAGTTCTTC.

This chain links TRBV28 with TRBJ1-2; D unresolved. Germline V gene sequence: CDR1 MDHEN, CDR2 SYDVKM. V gave up 3 bases and J gave up 2 bases, with 10 bases separating them. This CDR3 spans 14 amino acids. The CDR3 DNA reads TGTGCCAGCAGTTTTAATGTAAAGAACTATGGCTACACCTTC. It yields the protein CASSFNVKNYGYTF.

This chain joins TRBV7-9 and TRBJ1-3; perhaps TRBD1 as D (5 bases). CDR3 size: 14 residues. Germline CDR1 SEHNR, CDR2 FQNEAQ (reference sequence). The germline V and J ends were trimmed by 8 bases and 2 bases, with 13 bases remaining between them. CDR3 sequence reads: CASSEGDPGNTIYF. The CDR3 bases are TGTGCCAGCTCAGAAGGGGACCCTGGAAACACCATATATTTT.

The rearrangement links TRBV3-1 (or the pseudogene TRBV3-2) to TRBJ1-6; 8 bases fit TRBD1. The germline V gene has CDR1 LGHDT and CDR2 YNNKEL (reference sequence). Trimming cost V 7 bases and J 9 bases; bases outside gene matches: 11. The CDR3 spans 15 residues. The chain's CDR3 is CASTHLDRDGSPLHF. For the CDR3, the DNA is TGTGCCAGCACCCACTTGGACAGGGATGGTTCACCCCTCCACTTT.

This chain uses TRBV2 with TRBJ1-1; D is uncertain. The CDR3 covers 14 residues. Germline V gives CDR1 SNHLY, CDR2 FYNNEI. Trimming stripped 2 bases from V and 1 base from J, with 8 bases between. The CDR3, as DNA: TGTGCCAGCAGTGAATACAAGGGGAACACTGAAGCTTTCTTT. Its protein product is CASSEYKGNTEAFF.

This chain uses TRBV11-2 with TRBJ2-4, with D possibly TRBD2 on 7 matching bases. V lost 1 base and J lost 0, with 16 bases in between. This CDR3 has 18 amino acids. Germline CDR1 is SGHAT and CDR2 is FQNNGV. CDR3 sequence (DNA): TGTGCCAGCAGCTTAGTGGGAAGGGGGGAGGGAGCCAAAAACATTCAGTACTTC. Its protein product is CASSLVGRGEGAKNIQYF.

The chain has TRBV28 and TRBJ1-2, with 10 bases that match TRBD1. With 6 bases clipped from V and 2 bases from J, the junction kept 6 bases outside the gene matches. Germline CDR1 reads MDHEN; CDR2 reads SYDVKM. CDR3 length equals 15 residues. The chain's CDR3 is CASSPGQGRNYGYTF. The CDR3 DNA reads TGTGCCAGCAGCCCGGGACAGGGGAGAAACTATGGCTACACCTTC.

The gene calls are TRBV27 and TRBJ2-3, with TRBD1 as a possible D gene (6 bases). The CDR3 is 16 residues long. Germline V gene lookup returns CDR1 MNHEY and CDR2 SMNVEV (reference sequence). V was shortened by 3 bases and J by 0 bases, with 13 bases between the two germline ends. As DNA, the CDR3 is TGTGCCAGCAGTTTCCTGGACAGAACCAGCACAGATACGCAGTATTTT. Translating gives CASSFLDRTSTDTQYF.

V and J are TRBV19 and TRBJ2-3; 7 positions match TRBD2. The CDR3 consists of 16 residues. The V and J ends lost 1 base and 2 bases, in that order; junction bases with no gene match: 6. Germline CDR1 LNHDA, CDR2 SQIVND (reference sequence). Here the CDR3 DNA reads TGTGCCAGTAGTATAGGAGCTAGCGGACACACAGATACGCAGTATTTT. Translated, it gives CASSIGASGHTDTQYF.

The chain combines TRBV7-2 with TRBJ1-6; D ambiguous. Trimming left V 1 base short and J 6 bases short, with 10 bases between. The length of the CDR3 is 15 residues. The V gene's germline CDR1 is SGHTA and CDR2 FQGNSA. In nucleotides, the CDR3 is TGTGCCAGCAGCTTAGATGGACGTCTTAATTCACCCCTCCACTTT. It is translated as CASSLDGRLNSPLHF.